The rows below give T cell receptor beta chains drawn from one sample of a study of blood T cell repertoires in COVID-19. Here immunoSEQ multiplex PCR was the method, and the copy in TCRdb shows in-frame clones only, minus some. The sample includes almost 350,000 clones, roughly nine tenths seen only once; the top ten take roughly 3.9%. Sample: peripheral blood. Every receptor here comes from a woman in her sixties with COVID-19, enrolled during active disease. The CDR3 runs from the conserved cysteine through the conserved F or W. Fields, in order: V gene, D gene, J gene, clone size, CDR3 DNA, CDR3 protein. A D gene is named only where the DNA matches it firmly. Only some rows state a clone size, as once, few, many or a class for expanded clones.

TRBV5-1	TRBD1	TRBJ1-1	NA	TGCGCCAGCACCGAAGGGGGCTACACTGAAGCTTTCTTT	CASTEGGYTEAFF
TRBV29-1	TRBD1	TRBJ1-1	NA	TGCAGCGCTGGGGACAGGGGCACTGAAGCTTTCTTT	CSAGDRGTEAFF
TRBV27	TRBD2	TRBJ2-2	once	TGTGCCAGCAATCCGGGACTAGCGAACGGGGAGCTGTTTTTT	CASNPGLANGELFF
TRBV29-1	NA	TRBJ1-1	once	TGCAGCGTGAAATCAGTCATGAACACTGAAGCTTTCTTT	CSVKSVMNTEAFF
TRBV7-3	NA	TRBJ2-2	NA	TGTGCCAGCAGCCAAGGGGCTTCGAACACCGGGGAGCTGTTTTTT	CASSQGASNTGELFF
TRBV19	NA	TRBJ1-1	NA	TGTGCCAGTAGCCCGCTTGGGAGCCCCGGGCAAGAAGGATGGGGAGCTTTCTTT	CASSPLGSPGQEGWGAFF
TRBV28	TRBD2	TRBJ2-3	NA	TGTGCCAGCAGTTTCAGAGCGGGGGGGCCTAACACAGATACGCAGTATTTT	CASSFRAGGPNTDTQYF
TRBV7-2	TRBD1	TRBJ1-4	NA	TGTGCCAGCAGCTTAAACAGGGGTGATGGAAAACTGTTTTTT	CASSLNRGDGKLFF
TRBV3-1/TRBV3-2	TRBD1	TRBJ1-6	NA	TGTGCCAGCAGCCAAGCACAGGGGTATTCACCCCTCCACTTT	CASSQAQGYSPLHF
TRBV7-8	TRBD1	TRBJ1-1	NA	TGTGCCAGCAGCTCCAGGCCGGGACAGGGAGACACTGAAGCTTTCTTT	CASSSRPGQGDTEAFF
TRBV12-3/TRBV12-4	NA	TRBJ1-5	NA	TGTGCCAGCAGTTTTTATAGCAATCAGCCCCAGCATTTT	CASSFYSNQPQHF
TRBV28	TRBD1	TRBJ2-7	NA	TGTGCCAGCAGGGCAGGGGGCGTCGACGAGCAGTACTTC	CASRAGGVDEQYF
TRBV6-5	TRBD1	TRBJ2-7	NA	TGTGCCAGCAGTCCCTGGACAGGGAGCTACGAGCAGTACTTC	CASSPWTGSYEQYF
TRBV9	TRBD2	TRBJ2-7	NA	TGTGCCAGCAGCGTAGGACTAGCGGGGGTTATCTACGAGCAGTACTTC	CASSVGLAGVIYEQYF
TRBV5-1	NA	TRBJ2-7	NA	TGCGCCAGCAGCTCGAACCCAGGGGACGTCTACGAGCAGTACTTC	CASSSNPGDVYEQYF
TRBV3-1/TRBV3-2	NA	TRBJ1-2	NA	TGTGCCAGCAGCCAACCCCGGGACAAGGGAGCCTATGGCTACACCTTC	CASSQPRDKGAYGYTF
TRBV18	TRBD1	TRBJ2-2	few	TGTGCCAGCTCACTCGATGGCCCAGGGGGCGCCGCCGGGGAGCTGTTTTTT	CASSLDGPGGAAGELFF
TRBV13	NA	TRBJ1-2	NA	TGTGCCAGCAGCTTATTGGCAGGGGTGAACTATGGCTACACCTTC	CASSLLAGVNYGYTF
TRBV5-1	TRBD2	TRBJ2-7	NA	TGCGCCAGCAGCTTTAGGAGCGGGGGGGCCTCCTACGAGCAGTACTTC	CASSFRSGGASYEQYF
TRBV28	NA	TRBJ1-5	NA	TGTGCCAGCAGTTCCGTAATTAGCGGCGGGACCCGAGCCCCTCAGCATTTT	CASSSVISGGTRAPQHF
TRBV19	NA	TRBJ2-5	NA	TGTGCCAGTAGCGGGGGGCTGGAGGAGACCCAGTACTTC	CASSGGLEETQYF
TRBV5-1	NA	TRBJ1-1	NA	TGCGCCAGCAGCTTGCAGGGTTACAACACTGAAGCTTTCTTT	CASSLQGYNTEAFF
TRBV2	TRBD1	TRBJ1-6	NA	TGTGCCAGCAGTGAACGGATGGGACAGGGGGCCAATTCACCCCTCCACTTT	CASSERMGQGANSPLHF
TRBV25-1	NA	TRBJ2-7	NA	TGTGCCAGCAGTGGGTACGGGAGAAGCTCCTACGAGCAGTACTTC	CASSGYGRSSYEQYF
TRBV7-3	TRBD2	TRBJ2-3	once	TGTGCCAGCAGCGCGCCAATAGCGGGGGGGGGCACAGATACGCAGTATTTT	CASSAPIAGGGTDTQYF
TRBV5-1	NA	TRBJ1-3	NA	TGCGCCAGCAGCGGACCGGGAGTAGGAAACACCATATATTTT	CASSGPGVGNTIYF
TRBV19	TRBD1	TRBJ1-3	NA	TGTGCCAGGTCACAGGGGGGCTCTGGAAACACCATATATTTT	CARSQGGSGNTIYF
TRBV4-1	NA	TRBJ2-1	NA	TGCGCCAGCAGCCAAGAACTAGCTCTTGGCGATGAGCAGTTCTTC	CASSQELALGDEQFF
TRBV7-9	NA	TRBJ1-2	NA	TGTGCCAGCAGCTTAGCAGGGACTCGGGCCCCTGACTACACCTTC	CASSLAGTRAPDYTF
TRBV6-2/TRBV6-3	TRBD1	TRBJ1-2	NA	TGTGCCAGCAGTTACCAGGGGGCACGAGGCTACACCTTC	CASSYQGARGYTF
TRBV10-3	TRBD1	TRBJ1-2	NA	TGTGCCATCAGTGCCCAGGGGGGCCCCTATGGCTACACCTTC	CAISAQGGPYGYTF
TRBV29-1	TRBD1	TRBJ1-2	NA	TGCAGCGTCACAGGGGGCAACGGCTACACCTTC	CSVTGGNGYTF
TRBV10-3	NA	TRBJ1-5	NA	TGTGCCATCAGTGAGTCGAACAGCTTCAATCAGCCCCAGCATTTT	CAISESNSFNQPQHF
TRBV6-5	TRBD1	TRBJ1-1	NA	TGTGCCAGCAGACAGGGGGCGCGGAACACTGAAGCTTTCTTT	CASRQGARNTEAFF
TRBV27	NA	TRBJ1-2	NA	TGTGCCAGCCGACGGCCTGAGGGTCTATTCTATGGCTACACCTTC	CASRRPEGLFYGYTF
TRBV18	TRBD2	TRBJ2-3	NA	TGTGCCAGCTCCCCACAGTTGGGGGAGGGAACGCAGTATTTT	CASSPQLGEGTQYF
TRBV4-1	TRBD2	TRBJ2-1	NA	TGCGCCAGCAGCCTTAGCGGGGGTTGGAATGAGCAGTTCTTC	CASSLSGGWNEQFF
TRBV5-1	TRBD1	TRBJ1-1	NA	TGCGCCAGCAGCTTCACAGGGGGTAGTACTGAAGCTTTCTTT	CASSFTGGSTEAFF
TRBV19	TRBD2	TRBJ2-2	once	TGTGCCAGTAGTCCCATGGCGGGGGGCCCGAACACCGGGGAGCTGTTTTTT	CASSPMAGGPNTGELFF
TRBV5-1	NA	TRBJ1-1	few	TGCGCCAGCAGCATGAACGGCGGCTCGAACACTGAAGCTTTCTTT	CASSMNGGSNTEAFF
TRBV19	NA	TRBJ1-3	once	TGTGCCAGTAGTATTGGGGCCCATGGAAACACCATATATTTT	CASSIGAHGNTIYF
TRBV9	TRBD1	TRBJ1-2	NA	TGTGCCAGCAACAAGGACAGGGGGCTTGGTGGCTACACCTTC	CASNKDRGLGGYTF
TRBV5-1	TRBD1	TRBJ1-1	NA	TGCGCCAGCAGCTTGGCCGGGACAGGGGCTGAAGCTTTCTTT	CASSLAGTGAEAFF
TRBV5-1	NA	TRBJ1-4	NA	TGCGCCAGCAGCTTGGTAGAATCCACAACTAATGAAAAACTGTTTTTT	CASSLVESTTNEKLFF
TRBV5-1	NA	TRBJ2-7	once	TGCGCCAGCAGCTTAGGCGGGACTGATGCCTACGAGCAGTACTTC	CASSLGGTDAYEQYF